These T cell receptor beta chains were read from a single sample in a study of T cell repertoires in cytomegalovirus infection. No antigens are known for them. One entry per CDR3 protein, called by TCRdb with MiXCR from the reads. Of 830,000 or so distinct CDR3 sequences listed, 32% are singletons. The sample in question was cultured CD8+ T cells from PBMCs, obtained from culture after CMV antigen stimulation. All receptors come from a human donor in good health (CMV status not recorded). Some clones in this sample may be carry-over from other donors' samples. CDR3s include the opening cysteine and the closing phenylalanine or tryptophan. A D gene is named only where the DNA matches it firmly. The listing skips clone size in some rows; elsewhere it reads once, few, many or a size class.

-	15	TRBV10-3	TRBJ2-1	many	TGTGCCATCAGTGTGACAGGAAGCTCCTACAATGAGCAGTTCTTC	CAISVTGSSYNEQFF
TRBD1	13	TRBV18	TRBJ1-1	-	TGTGCCAGCTCACAACAGGGGATGGCTGAAGCTTTCTTT	CASSQQGMAEAFF
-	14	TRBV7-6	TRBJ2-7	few	TGTGCCAGCAGCTTAGCCAGGGTACTAGCCCCGCCAGACTTC	CASSLARVLAPPDF
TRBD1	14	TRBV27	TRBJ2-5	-	TGTGCCAGCAGTCCCGGACAGGGGCGAGAGACCCAGTACTTC	CASSPGQGRETQYF
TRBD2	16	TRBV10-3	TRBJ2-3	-	TGTGCCATCAGGAGACCGCGAGCGGGGAGCACAGATACGCAGTATTTT	CAIRRPRAGSTDTQYF
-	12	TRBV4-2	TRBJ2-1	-	TGTGCCAGCAGCCCTGAAAACAATGAGCAGTTCTTC	CASSPENNEQFF
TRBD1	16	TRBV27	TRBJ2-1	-	TGTGCCAGCAGTTTATCGATGGGACAGGGTAACAATGAGCAGTTCTTC	CASSLSMGQGNNEQFF
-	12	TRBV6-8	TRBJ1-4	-	TGTGCCAGCAGAATGTTTGGGGAAAAACTGTTTTTT	CASRMFGEKLFF
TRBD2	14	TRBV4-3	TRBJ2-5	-	TGCGCCAGCAGCCAAGGACGGGGGGGGGAGACCCAGTACTTC	CASSQGRGGETQYF
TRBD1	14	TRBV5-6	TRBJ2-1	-	TGTGCCAGCAGTTTCGGGACAGGGAGGTTCGGGCAGTTCTTC	CASSFGTGRFGQFF
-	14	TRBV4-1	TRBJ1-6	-	TGCGCCAGCAGCCAAGATGGTTTAAGTCAACCCCTCCACTTT	CASSQDGLSQPLHF
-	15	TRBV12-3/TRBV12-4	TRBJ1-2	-	TGTGCCAGCAGTTTTACTTTGGGGGCGGACTATGGCTACACCTTC	CASSFTLGADYGYTF
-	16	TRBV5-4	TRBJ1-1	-	TGTGCCAGCAGCCTAAAGGGAGGGGGTCGTGACACTGAAGCTTTCTTT	CASSLKGGGRDTEAFF
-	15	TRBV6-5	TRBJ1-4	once	TGTGCCAGCAGTTTCGGGACGGCAACTAATGAAAAACTGTTTTTT	CASSFGTATNEKLFF
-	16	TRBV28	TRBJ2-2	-	TGTGCCAGCAGCTTCGAAGGAGGGGGGCCTTCCGGGGAGCTGTTTTTT	CASSFEGGGPSGELFF
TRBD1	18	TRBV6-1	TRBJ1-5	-	TGTGCCAGCAGTGCCGGGACAGGGAGAATGAGGAGCAATCAGCCCCAGCATTTT	CASSAGTGRMRSNQPQHF
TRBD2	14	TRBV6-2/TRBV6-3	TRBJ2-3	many	TGTGCCAGCAGTTACTCGACTAGCGTTGATACGCAGTATTTT	CASSYSTSVDTQYF
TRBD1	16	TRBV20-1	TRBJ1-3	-	TGCAGTGCCAAGAGGAGGGACAGGAACTCTGGAAACACCATATATTTT	CSAKRRDRNSGNTIYF
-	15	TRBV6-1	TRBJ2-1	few	TGTGCCAGCAGTGAAGACCGCCTCGGGGGCTATGAGCAGTTCTTC	CASSEDRLGGYEQFF
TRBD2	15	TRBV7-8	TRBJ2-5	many	TGTGCCAGCAGTTCGTCGGGGGGGGCCCAAGAGACCCAGTACTTC	CASSSSGGAQETQYF
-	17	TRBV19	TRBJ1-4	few	TGTGCCAGTAGTATAGGAGGAGCCAGGGGCGCTTCGGGGGAACTGTTTTTT	CASSIGGARGASGELFF
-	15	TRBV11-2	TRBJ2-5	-	TGTGCCAGCAGCCCCGGAAATTCCGACCAAGAGACCCAGTACTTC	CASSPGNSDQETQYF
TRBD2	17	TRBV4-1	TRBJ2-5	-	TGCGCCAGCAGCCAAGATCGGGCTAGCGGGGGGGCAGAGACCCAGTACTTC	CASSQDRASGGAETQYF
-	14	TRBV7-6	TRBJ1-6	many	TGTGCCAGCAGTCTAGACCGGTCTAATTCACCCCTCCACTTT	CASSLDRSNSPLHF
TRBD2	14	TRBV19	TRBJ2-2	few	TGTGCCAGTACCGGAGCGGGGTGGGCCGGGGAGCTGTTTTTT	CASTGAGWAGELFF
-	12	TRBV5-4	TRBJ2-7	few	TGTGCCAGCAGCTTGGGGAGCGAAGGATCCAGCTTC	CASSLGSEGSSF
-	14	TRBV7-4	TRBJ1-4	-	TGTGCCAGCAGCGGTCCCCCAACTAATGAAAAACTGTTTTTT	CASSGPPTNEKLFF
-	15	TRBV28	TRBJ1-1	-	TGTGCCAGCAGTTTATGGAAGGAGAGGAACACTGAAGCTTTCTTT	CASSLWKERNTEAFF
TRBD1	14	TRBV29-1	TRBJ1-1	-	TGCAGCGTCGGCTGGGACAGGCGGAACACTGAAGCTTTCTTT	CSVGWDRRNTEAFF
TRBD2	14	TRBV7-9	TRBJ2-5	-	TGTGCCAGCAGCCCCGGGACTAGGAGAGAGACCCAGTACTTC	CASSPGTRRETQYF
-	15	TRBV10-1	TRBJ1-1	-	TGCGCCAGCAGTGGACTTGGGGGTCTAGTCACTGAAGCTTTCTTT	CASSGLGGLVTEAFF
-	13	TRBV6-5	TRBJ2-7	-	TGTGCCAGCAGTTACGTCTCGGGGGACGAGCAGTACTTC	CASSYVSGDEQYF
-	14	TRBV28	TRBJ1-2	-	TGTGCCAGCAGTTCAACTCGCGGGGCGTATGGCTACACCTTC	CASSSTRGAYGYTF
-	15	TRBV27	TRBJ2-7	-	TGTGCCAGCAGTGGGAAGGGACTTCCCTCTTACGAGCAGTACTTC	CASSGKGLPSYEQYF
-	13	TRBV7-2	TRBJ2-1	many	TGTGCCAGCAGCTTACCCCCTTACAATGAGCAGTTCTTC	CASSLPPYNEQFF
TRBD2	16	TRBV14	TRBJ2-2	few	TGTGCCAGCAGCCCCCCCGGACTAGTCGGTGCCGGGGAGCTGTTTTTT	CASSPPGLVGAGELFF